The sequence of this TCR beta chain was determined in a study of T cell responses to AZD1222 COVID-19 vaccine. The study, taken as a whole, reports: Nearly half of unique spike-specific TCRs reportedly avoided B.1.351 and B.1.1.7 mutated regions.

Comment on this clone: Its antigen is not known.

Trimming removed 0 bases from V and 4 bases from J, with 10 bases in between. The CDR3 contains 14 residues. Germline CDR1 reads SGHRS; CDR2 reads YFSETQ. Generated by immunoSEQ multiplex PCR, the TCRdb table keeps only in-frame clones and is missing some. The profile covers approximately 110,000 clones, with roughly 90% appearing a single time and 4.2% taken by the ten largest. This clonotype originated in an adult in good health. This sample comprised peripheral blood, obtained on day 0 of AZD1222 vaccination. The chain joins TRBV5-1 to TRBJ2-5; maybe TRBD2 (6 bases). CDR3 in DNA: TGCGCCAGCAGCTTGGCGGGAGAGAGAGAGACCCAGTACTTC. Residues: CASSLAGERETQYF.